The 6 T cell receptor beta chains in this list originate from one sample, sequenced in a study of shared T cell receptors in the human thymus. Sequencing was performed with immunoSEQ multiplex PCR; in TCRdb, only in-frame clones are kept and a portion is missing. The data show approximately 580,000 clones, with 75% to 80% seen just once and about 0.013% held by the top ten. These data are also associated with another study on human thymus T cells.

The specimen was thymocytes. These receptor sequences come from a boy younger than two with a congenital heart defect.

The V gene is TRBV2, the J gene TRBJ2-7; 10 bases line up with TRBD1. Germline CDR1 is SNHLY and CDR2 is FYNNEI. The CDR3 sequence is 15 residues long. Germline trimming cut 6 bases from V and 2 bases from J; bases unmatched to any gene: 7. For the CDR3, the DNA is TGTGCCAGCAGGCCCGACAGGGGGCTCCCCTACGAGCAGTACTTC. Protein product: CASRPDRGLPYEQYF.

CDR3 coding DNA: TGCAGCGTTGACCGCACGATAGCGGGAGGGGGCCCAGATACGCAGTATTTT. Its protein product is CSVDRTIAGGGPDTQYF. The chain couples TRBV29-1 to TRBJ2-3, with 11 nucleotides matching TRBD2. The CDR3 contains 17 residues. V gave up 3 bases and J gave up 4 bases; unmatched junction bases: 12. Germline V gives CDR1 SQVTM, CDR2 ANQGSEA.

This chain uses TRBV9 with TRBJ2-1; 7 bases fit TRBD2. After removal of 3 bases from V and 0 bases from J, the junction contained 6 bases not matched to a gene. Germline V gene data show CDR1 as SGDLS and CDR2 as YYNGEE. The CDR3 is 16 amino acids. The CDR3 DNA is TGTGCCAGCAGCGAACTGGGGGGGAGCTCCTACAATGAGCAGTTCTTC. Amino acids: CASSELGGSSYNEQFF.

The chain has TRBV13 and TRBJ1-1; D not certain. The CDR3 sequence is 13 residues long. V was shortened by 5 bases and J by 0 bases, with 7 bases between the two germline ends. Germline CDR1 PRHDT, CDR2 FYEKMQ (reference sequence). The CDR3 is CASSPRMNTEAFF. For the CDR3, the DNA is TGTGCCAGCAGCCCGAGGATGAACACTGAAGCTTTCTTT. The whole variable domain, remainder taken from reference TRBV13 and TRBJ1-1, is AAGVIQSPRHLIKEKRETATLKCYPIPRHDTVYWYQQGPGQDPQFLISFYEKMQSDKGSIPDRFSAQQFSDYHSELNMSSLELGDSALYFCASSPRMNTEAFFGQGTRLTVV.

The J gene is TRBJ2-4, the V gene TRBV18; 7 positions agree with TRBD1. Germline V gene lookup returns CDR1 KGHSH and CDR2 LQKENI. V shed 3 bases, J shed 0 bases, and the junction held 11 bases outside the gene matches. This CDR3 is built from 18 residues. This CDR3 reads CASSPLAPDRLAKNIQYF. CDR3 sequence (DNA): TGTGCCAGCTCACCTTTGGCCCCGGACAGGTTAGCCAAAAACATTCAGTACTTC.

V usage is TRBV7-6 and J usage is TRBJ2-1, with D perhaps TRBD2 (6 bases). Per the germline V gene, CDR1 is SGHVS and CDR2 is FNYEAQ. V was clipped by 5 bases and J by 3 bases, with 14 bases between them. The CDR3 runs to 15 residues. The CDR3 nucleotides are TGTGCCAGCAGCCTCGGGCAGGGAGGCTACAATGAGCAGTTCTTC. Its protein is CASSLGQGGYNEQFF.